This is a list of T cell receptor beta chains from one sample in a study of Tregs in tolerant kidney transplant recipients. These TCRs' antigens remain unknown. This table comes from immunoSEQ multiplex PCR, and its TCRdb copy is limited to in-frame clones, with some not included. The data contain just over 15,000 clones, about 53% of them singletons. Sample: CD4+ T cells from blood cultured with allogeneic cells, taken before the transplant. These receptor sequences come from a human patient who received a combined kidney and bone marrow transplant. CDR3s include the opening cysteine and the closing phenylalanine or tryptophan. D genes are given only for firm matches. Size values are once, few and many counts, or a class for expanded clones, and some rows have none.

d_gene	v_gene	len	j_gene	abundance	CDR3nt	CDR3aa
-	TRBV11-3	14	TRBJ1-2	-	TGTGCCAGCAGCTTAGGAGCCAGAGGCTATGGCTACACCTTC	CASSLGARGYGYTF
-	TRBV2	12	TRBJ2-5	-	TGTGCCGGCAGGAGGATCAAAGAGACCCAGTACTTC	CAGRRIKETQYF
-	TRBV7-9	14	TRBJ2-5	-	TGTGCCAGCAGCTTAGTGTCAGAAGAAGAGACCCAGTACTTC	CASSLVSEEETQYF
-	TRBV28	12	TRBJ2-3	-	TGTGCCAGCAGTTTATGGGGGGGTAGGGAGTATTTT	CASSLWGGREYF
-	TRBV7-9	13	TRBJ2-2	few	TGTGCCAGCAGCCAACTGAACACCGGGGAGCTGTTTTTT	CASSQLNTGELFF
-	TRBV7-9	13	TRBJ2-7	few	TGTGCCAGCAGCCCAAGTGACAGCTACGAGCAGTACTTC	CASSPSDSYEQYF
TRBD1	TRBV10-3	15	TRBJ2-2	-	TGTGCCATCAATCGACAGGGTTATCGTACCGGGGAGCTGTTTTTT	CAINRQGYRTGELFF
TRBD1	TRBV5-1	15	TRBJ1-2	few	TGCGCCAGCAGCCCGGGCCCAGGGGGCGGCTATGGCTACACCTTC	CASSPGPGGGYGYTF
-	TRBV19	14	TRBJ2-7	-	TGTGCCAGTAGTCCAGGAGGGAGTTTCTACGAGCAGTACTTC	CASSPGGSFYEQYF
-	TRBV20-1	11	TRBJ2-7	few	TGCAGTGCTCTCTACTCCTACGAGCAGTACTTC	CSALYSYEQYF
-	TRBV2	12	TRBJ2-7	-	TGTGCCAGGGGGGCGGTCTCCTACGAGCAGTACTTC	CARGAVSYEQYF
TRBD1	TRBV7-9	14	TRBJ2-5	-	TGTGCCAGCAGACTGACAGGGGGCGAGGGGACCCAGTACTTC	CASRLTGGEGTQYF
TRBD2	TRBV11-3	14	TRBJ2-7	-	TGTGCCAGCAGCTCAGGACTAGCTGTTGACGAGCAGTACTTC	CASSSGLAVDEQYF
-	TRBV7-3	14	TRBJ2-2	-	TGTGCCAGCAGCCCCGACACCTACACCGGGGAGCTGTTTTTT	CASSPDTYTGELFF
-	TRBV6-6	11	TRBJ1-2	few	TGTGCCAGCAGTTCGCGTCATGGCTACACCTTC	CASSSRHGYTF
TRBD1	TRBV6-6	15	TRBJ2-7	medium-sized	TGTGCCAGCAGTTACTCGAACAGGGGTGGTGACGAGCAGTACTTC	CASSYSNRGGDEQYF
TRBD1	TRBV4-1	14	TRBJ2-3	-	TGCGCCAGCAGCCGACAGGGAGGCACAGATACGCAGTATTTT	CASSRQGGTDTQYF
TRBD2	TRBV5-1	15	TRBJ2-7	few	TGCGCCAGCAGCAGGACTAGCGGGCTAACCTACGAGCAGTACTTC	CASSRTSGLTYEQYF
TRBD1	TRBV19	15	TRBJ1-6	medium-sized	TGTGCCAGTCGCTCCGGGACAGGGTATAATTCACCCCTCCACTTT	CASRSGTGYNSPLHF
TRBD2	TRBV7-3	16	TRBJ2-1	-	TGTGCCAGCAGCTTAGGCGGCGTGGTGGGGGGGAGTGAGCAGTTCTTC	CASSLGGVVGGSEQFF
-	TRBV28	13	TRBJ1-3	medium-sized	TGTGCCAGCAGTTTCCCAGGGGTGGACACCATATATTTT	CASSFPGVDTIYF
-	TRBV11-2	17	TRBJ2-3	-	TGTGCCAGCAGCTTATATCCGATGGTGGCAGGGACAAATACGCAGTATTTT	CASSLYPMVAGTNTQYF
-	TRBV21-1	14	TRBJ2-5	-	TGTGCCAGCAGCAAAGAAAGAGGGAGAGAGACCCAGTACTTC	CASSKERGRETQYF
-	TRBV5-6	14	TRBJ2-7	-	TGTGCCAGCAGCTTGCGGGGGACCGACTACGAGCAGTACTTC	CASSLRGTDYEQYF
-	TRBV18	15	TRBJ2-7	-	TGTGCCAGCTCACCACCTAGTGGGGGGTGGTACGAGCAGTACTTC	CASSPPSGGWYEQYF
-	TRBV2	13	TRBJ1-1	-	TGTGCCAGCAGTGAATCGGGTACGATCGGGGCTTTCTTT	CASSESGTIGAFF
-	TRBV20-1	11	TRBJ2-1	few	TGCAGTGCTAGTAGCGAGACTAAGCAGTTCTTC	CSASSETKQFF
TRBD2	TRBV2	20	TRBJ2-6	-	TGTGCCAGCAGCCTACACGTAGCGGGGGGCCAGGGACCTGGGGCCAACGTCCTGACTTTC	CASSLHVAGGQGPGANVLTF
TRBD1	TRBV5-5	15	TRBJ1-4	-	TGTGCCAGCAGCTTGTGGGGGACAGTGAATGAAAAACTGTTTTTT	CASSLWGTVNEKLFF
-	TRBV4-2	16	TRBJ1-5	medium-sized	TGTGCCAGCAGCCAGGGGGGGGTCTGGAACAATCAGCCCCAGCATTTT	CASSQGGVWNNQPQHF
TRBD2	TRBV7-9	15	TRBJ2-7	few	TGTGCCAGCAGCTTAGAACTAGCGGGAGCGCGGGAGCAGTACTTC	CASSLELAGAREQYF
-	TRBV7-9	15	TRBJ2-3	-	TGTGCCAGCAGCTTACGGCCAGGCAGGACAGATACGCAGTATTTT	CASSLRPGRTDTQYF
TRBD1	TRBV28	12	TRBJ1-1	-	TGTGCCAGCAGACGAGGGGGCGCTGAAGCTTTCTTT	CASRRGGAEAFF
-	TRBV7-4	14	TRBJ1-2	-	TGTGCCAGCAGCTTGAGTGGAGGGTTTGAAGGCTACACCTTC	CASSLSGGFEGYTF
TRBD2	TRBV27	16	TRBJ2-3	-	TGTGCCAGCAGTATAATACTAGCGGGAGGAATAGATACGCAGTATTTT	CASSIILAGGIDTQYF
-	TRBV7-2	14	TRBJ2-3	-	TGTGCCAGCAGCTTCTCAGGGGCGGCAGATACGCAGTATTTT	CASSFSGAADTQYF
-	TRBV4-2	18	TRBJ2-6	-	TGTGCCAGCAGCCAAGATTGGGGAAGGGGGACTGGGGCCAACGTCCTGACTTTC	CASSQDWGRGTGANVLTF
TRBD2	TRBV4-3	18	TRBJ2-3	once	TGCGCCAGCAGCCAAGATAGGGCTAGCGGGAGTATTGCAGATACGCAGTATTTT	CASSQDRASGSIADTQYF
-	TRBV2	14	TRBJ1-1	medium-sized	TGTGCCAGCAGTGGGTTAGAGGGAGAGACTGAAGCTTTCTTT	CASSGLEGETEAFF
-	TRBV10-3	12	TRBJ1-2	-	TGTGCCATCTCCCGTGTTAACTATGGCTACACCTTC	CAISRVNYGYTF
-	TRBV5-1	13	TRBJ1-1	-	TGCGCCAGCAGCGCTCAGGGTAGGTCGGGAGCTTTCTTT	CASSAQGRSGAFF